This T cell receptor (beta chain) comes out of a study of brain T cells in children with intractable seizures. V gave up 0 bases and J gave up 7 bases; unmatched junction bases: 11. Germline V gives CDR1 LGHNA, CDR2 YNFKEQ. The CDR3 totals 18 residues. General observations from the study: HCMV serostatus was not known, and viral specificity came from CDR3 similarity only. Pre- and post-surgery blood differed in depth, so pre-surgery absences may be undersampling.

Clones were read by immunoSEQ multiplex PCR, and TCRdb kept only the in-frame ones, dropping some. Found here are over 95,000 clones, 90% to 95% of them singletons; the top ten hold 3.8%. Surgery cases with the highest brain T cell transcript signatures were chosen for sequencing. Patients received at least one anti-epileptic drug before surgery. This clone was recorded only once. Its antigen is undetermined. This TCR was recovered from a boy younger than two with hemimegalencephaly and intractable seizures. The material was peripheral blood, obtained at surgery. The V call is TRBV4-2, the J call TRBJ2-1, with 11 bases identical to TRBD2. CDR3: CASSQDPLAGGGRNEQFF. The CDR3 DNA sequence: TGTGCCAGCAGCCAAGACCCCCTAGCGGGAGGAGGGCGGAATGAGCAGTTCTTC.